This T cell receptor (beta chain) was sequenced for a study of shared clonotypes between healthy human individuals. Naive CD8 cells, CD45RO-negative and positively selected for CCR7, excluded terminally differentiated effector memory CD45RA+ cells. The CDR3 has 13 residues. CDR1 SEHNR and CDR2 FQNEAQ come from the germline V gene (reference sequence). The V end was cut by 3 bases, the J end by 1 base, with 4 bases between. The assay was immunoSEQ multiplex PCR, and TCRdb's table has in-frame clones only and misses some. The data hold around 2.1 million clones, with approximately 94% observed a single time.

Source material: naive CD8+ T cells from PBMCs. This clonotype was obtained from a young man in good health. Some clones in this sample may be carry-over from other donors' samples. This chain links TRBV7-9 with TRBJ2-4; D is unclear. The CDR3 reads CASSFSAKNIQYF. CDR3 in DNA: TGTGCCAGCAGCTTTTCGGCCAAAAACATTCAGTACTTC.